This T cell receptor (beta chain) was recorded in a study of cytomegalovirus exposure and HLA in healthy donors. V lost 3 bases and J lost 6; bases outside the gene matches: 11. The germline V gene has CDR1 SEHNR and CDR2 FQNEAQ (reference sequence). This CDR3 is built from 16 residues. General study findings and limits: Common viral pathogens seemed to be connected with several of the most significant clusters, according to a later analysis. Analysis performed later showed TCR beta chains linked to HLA being more clonally expanded than equally common others.

This clone was found once. As yet, its antigen is unknown. Primers: 60 Vbeta forward and 13 Jbeta reverse. The assay was immunoSEQ multiplex PCR, and TCRdb's table has in-frame clones only and misses some. The repertoire consists of about 110,000 clones, with about 81% occurring once and the leading ten covering approximately 2.6%. This TCR came from a man aged 25-40 years in good health and CMV-seropositive. The chain recombines TRBV7-9 with TRBJ2-3, with 8 bases lining up with TRBD2. Source material: PBMCs. This chain's CDR3 is CASSLSAGGTIDTQYF. CDR3 DNA sequence: TGTGCCAGCAGCTTGTCGGCGGGGGGCACCATTGATACGCAGTATTTT.